This T cell receptor beta chain derives from a study of identical twins (dated by TCRdb to about 2016). For the study in its entirety: TCR alpha and beta repertoires from monozygotic twins, unrelated adults of various ages and cord blood were deep-sequenced to test whether fetal clonotypes persist. Replicate twin experiments were performed at different times using different library preparation protocols to rule out contamination. The full study reports these points: A weaker excess of twin sharing was found in beta out-of-frame sequences because the signal-to-noise ratio was lowered by fewer shared sequences. Invariant T cells such as MAIT and iNKT could partly confound zero-insertion analyses, though diverse VJ usage argued against this for most clonotypes. In monozygotic twins, recombination models systematically underestimated out-of-frame TCR alpha sharing, but the models matched the sharing seen between unrelated individuals. Conclusions relied on cross-sectional statistical analysis, since the same donors could not be followed over many years. Compared with coincidental sharing between unrelated individuals, an excess of low generation-probability sequences was observed among out-of-frame TCR alpha sequences shared between twins. Abundant cord blood beta clonotypes had fewer insertions, young adult naive repertoires showed a similar but weaker trend, and memory repertoires showed no such trend.

The germline V gene (reference sequence) yields DFQATT for CDR1 and SNEGSKA for CDR2. The CDR3 runs 13 amino acids, cysteine and phenylalanine included. The entry retains the CDR3 DNA only, 39 bases that are in frame from base 1. V lost 5 bases and J lost 4 bases; the stretch between them is 12 bases long. Every donor in the study was a healthy Caucasian. The twin cohort consisted of three pairs of female monozygotic twins, all aged about 18 to 30 years. Positive isolation kits from Invitrogen were used to isolate CD4+ and CD8+ T cell populations. The library relied on 5' RACE. Instrument on record: Illumina HiSeq 2000. Template switching introduced a universal primer binding site; the final cDNA contained a unique molecular identifier, enabling accurate counting of TCR cDNA molecules. First-strand cDNA for TCR alpha and beta chains was synthesized from specific primers in the conserved constant-segment region. To control for contamination, every cDNA library was double barcoded, receiving both a SMART-Mk sample barcode and Illumina barcodes. TruSeq adapter sequences, together with Illumina sample barcodes, were added in two successive PCR steps. The Illumina HiSeq platform was used with custom primers to sequence TCR alpha and beta cDNA libraries. In the source study's methods: Raw reads were processed with MiGEC to extract unique molecular identifiers, and MiXCR was used to determine CDR3 positions. Recombination models were inferred per individual with the repgenHMM and IGoR tools using an EM algorithm. Shared clonotypes were analyzed with the tcR package in R, and sharing was normalized by the product of cloneset sizes. Out-of-frame nonproductive sequences were analyzed to study raw recombination free of thymic and clonal selection effects. TCRdb reprocessed the public reads (quality trimming at Q25 with fastp, clone calling with MiXCR) and kept in-frame beta chains. Records with the same CDR3 protein are collapsed into one entry carrying the most frequent genes and DNA. The authors' filters were not applied to this entry. The sample records about 520,000 distinct CDR3 sequences, 20% to 25% of which are singletons. The ten largest clones take up around 0.9% of the sample.

This clonotype has only a few counts. Its antigen is currently not known. No qualities accompany the bases; no much larger clone lies one base away. The same data also went into a second study, on T cells expressing NK-cell markers. As the second publication notes: Under ten donors provided sorted CD3+CD56+NKG2C+, CD3+CD56+NKG2C- and CD3+CD56-NKG2C+ T-cell subsets, whose TCR beta-chain repertoires were profiled. Of the eight sequenced donors, seven were found to be HCMV-seropositive and one was found to be HCMV-seronegative. To restrict sorting to alphabetaTCR-expressing T cells, an anti-gammadeltaTCR antibody was added in several experiments. In more than five donors, the dominant CD3+CD56+NKG2C+ clonotypes were found to rank among the top 10 CD8+ clonotypes and to make up roughly 1.0-7.5% of CD8+ T cells. Those dominant clonotypes were again the most abundant among CD3+CD56-NKG2C+ cells in a handful of donors, at about 25-60.1%. Whether the expanded NKG2C-expressing T cell clones were specific for HCMV antigens was left unclear. Randomly selected healthy volunteers, three men and five women, were used as the eight sequenced donors. HCMV-specific IgG was detected in serum with a commercial ELISA kit to determine HCMV serostatus. Reads were demultiplexed and grouped by UMI with MIGEC, and clonotypes were assembled and quantified with MiTCR. To exclude erroneous sequences, only TCR cDNA sequences supported by at least two reads were retained. Downstream repertoire analysis used the tcR package, and clonotypes were matched across fractions by CDR3 nucleotide sequence plus V segment. VDJmatch was used to annotate antigen specificity against VDJdb, with one amino acid substitution in CDR3 permitted.

What was sequenced was CD4+ T cells sorted from blood. The TCR sequence derives from a young woman in good health. The V and J genes are TRBV20-1 and TRBJ1-5, with the identity of the D gene unclear. For the CDR3, the sequence is CSASDNPNQPQHF. The DNA is as follows: TGCAGTGCTTCTGACAACCCAAATCAGCCCCAGCATTTT.